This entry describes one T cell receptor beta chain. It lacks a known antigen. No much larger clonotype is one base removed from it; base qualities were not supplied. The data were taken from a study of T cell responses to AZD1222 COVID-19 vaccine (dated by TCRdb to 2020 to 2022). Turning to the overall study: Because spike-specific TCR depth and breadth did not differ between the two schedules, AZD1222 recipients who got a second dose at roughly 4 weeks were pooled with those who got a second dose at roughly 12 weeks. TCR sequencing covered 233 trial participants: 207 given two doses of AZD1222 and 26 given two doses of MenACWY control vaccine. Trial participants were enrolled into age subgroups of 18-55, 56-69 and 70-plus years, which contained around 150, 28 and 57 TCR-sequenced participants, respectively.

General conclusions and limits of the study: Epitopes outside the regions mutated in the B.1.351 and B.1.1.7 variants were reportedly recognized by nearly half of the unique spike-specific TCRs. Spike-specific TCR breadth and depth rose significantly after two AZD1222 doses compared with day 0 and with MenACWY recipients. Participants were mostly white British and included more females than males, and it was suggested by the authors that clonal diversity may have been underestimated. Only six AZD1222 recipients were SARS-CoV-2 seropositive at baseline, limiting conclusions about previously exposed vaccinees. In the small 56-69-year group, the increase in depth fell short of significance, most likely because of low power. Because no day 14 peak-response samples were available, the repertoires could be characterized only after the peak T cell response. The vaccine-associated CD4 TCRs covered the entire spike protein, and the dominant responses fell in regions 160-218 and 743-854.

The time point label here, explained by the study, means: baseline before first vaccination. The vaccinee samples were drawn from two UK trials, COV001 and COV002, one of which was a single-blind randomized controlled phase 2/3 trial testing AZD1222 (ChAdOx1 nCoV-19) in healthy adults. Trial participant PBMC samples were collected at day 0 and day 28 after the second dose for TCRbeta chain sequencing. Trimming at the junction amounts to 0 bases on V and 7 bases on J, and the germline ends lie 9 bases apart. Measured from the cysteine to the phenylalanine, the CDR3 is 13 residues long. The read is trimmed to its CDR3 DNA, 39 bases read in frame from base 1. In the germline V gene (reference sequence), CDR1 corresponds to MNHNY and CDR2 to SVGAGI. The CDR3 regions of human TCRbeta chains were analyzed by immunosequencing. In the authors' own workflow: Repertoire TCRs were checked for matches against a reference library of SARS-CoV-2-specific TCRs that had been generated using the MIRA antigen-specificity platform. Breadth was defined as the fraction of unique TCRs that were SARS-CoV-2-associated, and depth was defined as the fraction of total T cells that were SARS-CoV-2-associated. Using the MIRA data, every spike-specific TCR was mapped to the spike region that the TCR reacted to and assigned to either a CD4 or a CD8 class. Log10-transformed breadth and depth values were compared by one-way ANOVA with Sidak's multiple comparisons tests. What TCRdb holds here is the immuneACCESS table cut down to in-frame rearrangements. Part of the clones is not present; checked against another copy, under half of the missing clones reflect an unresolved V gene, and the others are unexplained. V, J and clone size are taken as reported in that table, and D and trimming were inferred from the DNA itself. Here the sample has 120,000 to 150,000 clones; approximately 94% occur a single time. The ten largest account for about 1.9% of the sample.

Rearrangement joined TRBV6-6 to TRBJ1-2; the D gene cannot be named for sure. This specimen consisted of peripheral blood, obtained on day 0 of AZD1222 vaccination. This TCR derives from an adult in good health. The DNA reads TGTGCCAGCAGTTACTCAAAAGGATTTGGCTACACCTTC. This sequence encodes CASSYSKGFGYTF.